This TCR beta chain came from a study of blood T cell repertoires in COVID-19. Germline V lookup: CDR1 MNHEY, CDR2 SVGAGI. V lost 6 bases to trimming and J lost 9 bases; unmatched junction nucleotides: 8. The CDR3 contains 15 residues. In the study's own analysis: Nucleated cell number was recorded as an estimate derived from reference gene primer amplification. Profiling relied on immunoSEQ multiplex PCR, and the TCRdb table lists in-frame clones only, not all of them. Clonal size and the V and J genes are those of that table, whereas D and trimming came from the DNA. The sample shows some 250,000 clones, 75% to 90% of them seen only once.

The chain links TRBV6-5 to TRBJ1-6, with 10 bases aligning to TRBD1. Sequencing was carried out using peripheral blood. The receptor was derived from a woman under 40 who had recovered from COVID-19. CDR3 DNA sequence: TGTGCCAGCAGGAAACGACAGGGGGCGCTTTCACCCCTCCACTTT. Encoded protein: CASRKRQGALSPLHF.